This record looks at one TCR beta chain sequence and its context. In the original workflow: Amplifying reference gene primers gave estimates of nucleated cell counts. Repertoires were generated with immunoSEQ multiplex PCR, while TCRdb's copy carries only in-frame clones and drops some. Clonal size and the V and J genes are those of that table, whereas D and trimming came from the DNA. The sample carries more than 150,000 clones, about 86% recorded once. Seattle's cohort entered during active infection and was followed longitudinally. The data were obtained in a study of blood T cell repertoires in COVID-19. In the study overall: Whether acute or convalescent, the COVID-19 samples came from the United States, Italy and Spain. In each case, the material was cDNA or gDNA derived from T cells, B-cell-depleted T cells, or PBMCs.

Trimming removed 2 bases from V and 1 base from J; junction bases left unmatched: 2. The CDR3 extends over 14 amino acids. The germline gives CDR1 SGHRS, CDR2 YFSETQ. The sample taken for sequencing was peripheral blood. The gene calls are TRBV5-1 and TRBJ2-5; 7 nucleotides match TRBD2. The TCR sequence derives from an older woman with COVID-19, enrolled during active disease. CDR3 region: CASSFLAVQETQYF. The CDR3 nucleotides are TGCGCCAGCAGCTTCCTAGCGGTCCAAGAGACCCAGTACTTC. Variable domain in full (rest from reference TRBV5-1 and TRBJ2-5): KAGVTQTPRYLIKTRGQQVTLSCSPISGHRSVSWYQQTPGQGLQFLFEYFSETQRNKGNFPGRFSGRQFSNSRSEMNVSTLELGDSALYLCASSFLAVQETQYFGPGTRLLVL.